This paragraph covers one T cell receptor (beta chain) sequence. Profiled with immunoSEQ multiplex PCR; TCRdb holds only in-frame clones, not every one. The sample comprises about 21,000 clones, roughly 88% of which are singletons, and over 4.5% rests with the top ten. The data belong to a study of T cell changes during pregnancy in multiple sclerosis. V lost 5 bases to trimming and J lost 8 bases; unmatched junction nucleotides: 13. The CDR3 extends over 16 amino acids. Germline V lookup: CDR1 LNHDA, CDR2 SQIVND (reference sequence). This receptor was taken from a female donor in good health, enrolled as a control in a pregnancy study. V and J are TRBV19 and TRBJ2-1; the match to TRBD2 covers 9 bases. The sequences come from CD8+ T cells from peripheral blood mononuclear cells, collected after pregnancy. CDR3 DNA: TGTGCCAGTAGTGCGCCGGGACTAGCCGTTTCGGATGAGCAGTTCTTC. This translates into CASSAPGLAVSDEQFF.